These 17 T cell receptor beta chains share one sample of origin, sequenced in a study of cytomegalovirus exposure and HLA in healthy donors. The PCR ran on 60 Vbeta and 13 Jbeta primers. Produced via immunoSEQ multiplex PCR; TCRdb's table is partial and in-frame only. This table holds some 120,000 clones, over 65% found once. Sequenced material: PBMCs. These receptors were obtained from a woman in her forties in good health and CMV-seronegative.

This clone was recorded a few times. This rearrangement joins TRBV5-4 to TRBJ2-5, with D possibly matching TRBD1 (6 bases). CDR1 and CDR2 from the germline V gene are SGHNT and YYREEE (reference sequence). Trimming took off 7 bases at V and 5 bases at J, with 30 bases between the two ends. The CDR3 is 18 residues long. The CDR3 DNA sequence: TGTGCCAGCGGATCACGAAGGCTCCGGAACAGGGTCGGCGAGACCCAGTACTTC. Amino acid sequence: CASGSRRLRNRVGETQYF.

The chain recombines TRBV19 with TRBJ1-1; 8 bases are a match to TRBD1. Germline CDR1 reads LNHDA; CDR2 reads SQIVND (reference sequence). This CDR3 has 14 residues. The V and J ends lost 5 bases and 1 base, in that order; junction bases with no gene match: 3. The CDR3 here is CASSAGTGNTEAFF. CDR3 sequence (DNA): TGTGCCAGTAGTGCCGGGACAGGGAACACTGAAGCTTTCTTT.

V is TRBV6-1 and J is TRBJ2-1; 11 bases are a match to TRBD2. Germline V lookup: CDR1 MNHNS, CDR2 SASEGT. The V gene end was trimmed by 3 bases and the J gene end by 0 bases; junction bases not matched to a gene: 4. This CDR3 region has 17 residues. CDR3 amino acids: CASSELAGGGSYNEQFF. CDR3 DNA sequence: TGTGCCAGCAGTGAGCTAGCGGGGGGAGGCTCCTACAATGAGCAGTTCTTC.

V is TRBV28 and J is TRBJ2-2; D ambiguous. CDR1 and CDR2 (germline): MDHEN, SYDVKM. The CDR3 is 13 residues long. V dropped 2 bases and J dropped 5 bases, with 6 bases sitting between them. The CDR3 sequence: CASSLPLTGELFF. CDR3 sequence (DNA): TGTGCCAGCAGTTTACCGTTAACCGGGGAGCTGTTTTTT.

This chain joins TRBV5-1 and TRBJ2-5; possible D gene TRBD2, 6 bases. The J call could be wrong; TRBJ2-7 is a better fit for the DNA end. This CDR3 is 15 amino acids long. Germline CDR1 reads SGHRS; CDR2 reads YFSETQ. CDR3 DNA: TGCGCCAGCAGCGTGGGGGGAGGAGGGACGTACGAGCAGTACTTC. Protein sequence: CASSVGGGGTYEQYF.

As DNA, the CDR3 is TGCAGCAGGAAGCGGGGAAATGAGCAGTTCTTC. This gives the protein CSRKRGNEQFF. V is TRBV20-1 and J is TRBJ2-1, with 7 bases matching TRBD2. This CDR3 has 11 amino acids. Germline values: CDR1 DFQATT, CDR2 SNEGSKA (reference sequence).

V and J are TRBV6-6 and TRBJ2-5; 7 bases match TRBD1. The V gene end was trimmed by 7 bases and the J gene end by 1 base; junction bases not matched to a gene: 3. Germline V CDR1 and CDR2: MNHNY, SVGAGI (reference sequence). The CDR3 sequence is 13 residues long. This CDR3 is CASNRDSQETQYF. CDR3 bases: TGTGCCAGCAACCGGGACAGCCAAGAGACCCAGTACTTC.

This chain links TRBV5-1 with TRBJ2-2; TRBD2 agrees at 11 bases. V was pared by 4 bases and J by 6 bases, with 8 bases of the junction left unmatched. Germline V gene sequence: CDR1 SGHRS, CDR2 YFSETQ. This CDR3 comprises 16 residues. Here the CDR3 reads CASSAGLAGGAGELFF. DNA of the CDR3: TGCGCCAGCAGCGCCGGACTAGCGGGTGGGGCCGGGGAGCTGTTTTTT.

This clone was seen a handful of times. One junction end does not reproduce the germline sequence, and a read error may be involved. The chain recombines TRBV2 with TRBJ2-4; maybe TRBD1 (5 bases). Germline CDR1 SNHLY, CDR2 FYNNEI. The length of the CDR3 is 15 residues. CDR3 in amino acids: CASSLGHLAKNSQYF. The CDR3 nucleotides read TGTGCCAGCAGTCTTGGACATTTAGCCAAAAACAGTCAGTACTTC.

The genes are TRBV19 and TRBJ2-3; 7 bases line up with TRBD2. Germline CDR1 and CDR2: LNHDA and SQIVND (reference sequence). V lost 3 bases and J lost 1; bases outside the gene matches: 4. CDR3 length equals 15 residues. The CDR3 region is CASSIFTSGTDTQYF. CDR3 nucleotide sequence: TGTGCCAGTAGTATTTTTACTAGCGGCACAGATACGCAGTATTTT. The variable domain in full, with the rest retrieved from reference TRBV19 and TRBJ2-3, is DGGITQSPKYLFRKEGQNVTLSCEQNLNHDAMYWYRQDPGQGLRLIYYSQIVNDFQKGDIAEGYSVSREKKESFPLTVTSAQKNPTAFYLCASSIFTSGTDTQYFGPGTRLTVL.

The CDR3 DNA reads TGTGCCAGTAGGCCGAGGGCCTACAATGAGCAGTTCTTC. The encoded protein is CASRPRAYNEQFF. The rearrangement uses TRBV19 and TRBJ2-1, with D possibly being TRBD2 (5 bases). In germline, CDR1 is LNHDA, CDR2 SQIVND (reference sequence). Trimming took 6 bases from V and 2 from J, leaving 8 bases between them. This CDR3 region has 13 residues.

The chain carries TRBV27 and TRBJ1-1, with D perhaps matching TRBD1 (5 bases). V was trimmed by 3 bases and J by 5 bases, leaving 10 bases between them. CDR3 length: 13 amino acids. Germline CDR1 MNHEY, CDR2 SMNVEV (reference sequence). The CDR3 protein is CASSLPGLTEAFF. CDR3 coding DNA: TGTGCCAGCAGTTTGCCAGGGTTAACTGAAGCTTTCTTT.

The rearrangement links TRBV27 to TRBJ2-2; a possible D gene is TRBD1 (6 bases). V dropped 6 bases and J dropped 6 bases, with 14 bases sitting between them. The CDR3 is made up of 14 amino acids. CDR1 and CDR2 (germline): MNHEY, SMNVEV (reference sequence). In DNA, the CDR3 is TGTGCCAGCAGCTACAACCGACAGGCCGGGGAGCTGTTTTTT. Its translation is CASSYNRQAGELFF.

In this sample, this clone turned up a few times. The gene calls are TRBV7-3 and TRBJ2-3; 9 bases line up with TRBD2. The CDR3 spans 15 residues. Trimming took 6 bases from V and 0 from J; bases not matched to a gene: 4. Germline V lookup: CDR1 SGHTA, CDR2 FQGTGA. Here the CDR3 reads CASRLSGRSTDTQYF. The CDR3 DNA is TGTGCCAGCAGGCTTAGCGGGAGAAGCACAGATACGCAGTATTTT. The full variable domain, in which reference TRBV7-3 and TRBJ2-3 provide the parts outside the CDR3, is GAGVSQTPSNKVTEKGKYVELRCDPISGHTALYWYRQSLGQGPEFLIYFQGTGAADDSGLPNDRFFAVRPEGSVSTLKIQRTERGDSAVYLCASRLSGRSTDTQYFGPGTRLTVL.

The J gene is TRBJ2-1, the V gene TRBV7-2, with D possibly matching TRBD1 (5 bases). Germline loops: CDR1 SGHTA, CDR2 FQGNSA. The CDR3 sequence is 13 residues long. V shed 5 bases and J shed 4 bases, with 9 bases lying between them. CDR3 loop: CASSKTVYNEQFF. In DNA form, the CDR3 reads TGTGCCAGCAGCAAGACAGTATACAATGAGCAGTTCTTC.

The sample holds one count of this clone. The chain is built from TRBV6-5 and TRBJ2-1; 12 positions agree with TRBD2. CDR1 is MNHEY, CDR2 SVGAGI, per germline. The CDR3 has 14 amino acids. With 7 bases clipped from V and 4 bases from J, the junction kept 2 bases outside the gene matches. The CDR3 nucleotides are TGTGCCAGCACCGGGACTAGCGGGTACAATGAGCAGTTCTTC. Amino acids: CASTGTSGYNEQFF.

This clone has more than one count but fewer than ten. The rearrangement uses TRBV28 and TRBJ2-3, with 8 bases fitting TRBD2. V lost 6 bases, J lost 6 bases, and 8 bases stayed unmatched. The length of the CDR3 is 14 residues. The V gene's germline CDR1 is MDHEN and CDR2 SYDVKM. The DNA of the CDR3 is TGTGCCAGCAGGCAAGCGGGAGTCCCTGATACGCAGTATTTT. Protein sequence: CASRQAGVPDTQYF.